What follows are 30 T cell receptor beta chains derived from one specimen sequenced in a study of blood T cell repertoires in COVID-19. The repertoire was sequenced with immunoSEQ multiplex PCR; TCRdb's copy has only in-frame clones and lacks some. The sample yields approximately 280,000 clones, roughly 88% seen once. What was sequenced was peripheral blood. These receptors came from a woman in her seventies with acute or convalescent COVID-19.

This clone was detected a few times. The chain links TRBV6-2 or TRBV6-3 to TRBJ2-7; maybe TRBD2 (5 bases). The CDR3 is made up of 14 amino acids. Germline V gene sequence: CDR1 MNHEY, CDR2 SVGEGT. V was shortened by 3 bases and J by 7 bases, with 16 bases between the two germline ends. CDR3 in amino acids: CASSYEGGRREQYF. In DNA form, the CDR3 reads TGTGCCAGCAGTTATGAGGGCGGGCGGAGGGAGCAGTACTTC.

The chain recombines TRBV5-6 with TRBJ1-4; 7 nucleotides align to TRBD1. Germline V CDR1 and CDR2: SGHDT, YYEEEE. J gave up 8 bases and V 2 bases, and 9 bases lay outside the gene matches. The CDR3 is 15 residues long. DNA of the CDR3: TGTGCCAGCAGCTTCTTTGGGGACAGAGGCGAAAAACTGTTTTTT. It codes for CASSFFGDRGEKLFF.

The J gene is TRBJ1-1, the V gene TRBV5-1, with D perhaps TRBD1 (5 bases). Looked up from germline, CDR1 is SGHRS and CDR2 is YFSETQ. V lost 4 bases, J lost 11 bases, and 18 bases lay in between. The CDR3 is 13 residues long. Here the CDR3 DNA reads TGCGCCAGCAGCCTGCGGGACCCCAGGGAGGCTTTCTTT. This gives the protein CASSLRDPREAFF.

The J gene is TRBJ2-3, the V gene TRBV20-1, with D maybe TRBD1 (5 bases). The V gene's germline CDR1 is DFQATT and CDR2 SNEGSKA (reference sequence). V was trimmed by 3 bases and J by 2 bases, leaving 12 bases between them. The CDR3 loop spans 14 amino acids. CDR3 protein: CSASGDRYTDTQYF. The CDR3 nucleotides are TGCAGTGCTAGTGGAGACAGATACACAGATACGCAGTATTTT.

The chain employs TRBV5-1 and TRBJ2-3, with D tentatively TRBD2 (7 bases). V was cut by 4 bases and J by 2 bases, with 17 bases left in between. There are 16 residues in the CDR3. Looked up from germline, CDR1 is SGHRS and CDR2 is YFSETQ. This CDR3 is CASSLWRGGPTDTQYF. CDR3 DNA: TGCGCCAGCAGCCTATGGAGGGGGGGGCCCACAGATACGCAGTATTTT.

The CDR3 region is CASSQVGTGKLFF. The CDR3 DNA is TGTGCCAGCAGCCAAGTCGGGACAGGGAAACTGTTTTTT. The chain joins TRBV3-1 (or the pseudogene TRBV3-2) to TRBJ1-4, with TRBD1 identical over 9 bases. V gave up 1 base and J gave up 11 bases; unmatched junction bases: 2. Germline loops: CDR1 LGHDT, CDR2 YNNKEL (reference sequence). The CDR3 is 13 residues long.

In DNA form, the CDR3 reads TGTGCCAGCAGCTTCGACTCACACTACAATGAGCAGTTCTTC. This gives the protein CASSFDSHYNEQFF. The chain combines TRBV7-2 with TRBJ2-1, with D uncertain. CDR3 length: 14 amino acids. Trimming removed 3 bases from V and 3 bases from J, with 9 bases in between. CDR1 SGHTA and CDR2 FQGNSA come from the germline V gene.

The chain uses TRBV6-5 and TRBJ1-4; 10 nucleotides agree with TRBD1. Germline CDR1 MNHEY, CDR2 SVGAGI. CDR3 length: 14 amino acids. With V trimmed by 2 bases and J by 8 bases, 2 bases remained unmatched. CDR3 sequence: CASSYRTGGEKLFF. DNA of the CDR3: TGTGCCAGCAGTTACCGGACAGGGGGGGAAAAACTGTTTTTT.

In DNA form, the CDR3 reads TGTGCCAGCGGGTTCCAGGGGTCCCCCTACGAGCAGTACTTC. This gives the protein CASGFQGSPYEQYF. The gene calls are TRBV2 and TRBJ2-7; tentative D call: TRBD1 (6 bases). V shed 8 bases and J shed 2 bases, with 16 bases lying between them. From germline, CDR1 is SNHLY and CDR2 FYNNEI. The CDR3 totals 14 residues.

V is TRBV24-1 and J is TRBJ2-2; the D gene is possibly TRBD2 (6 bases). The CDR3 is 17 amino acids. Germline V gene data show CDR1 as KGHDR and CDR2 as SFDVKD. The V end was cut by 0 bases, the J end by 7 bases, with 17 bases between. The CDR3 DNA follows: TGTGCCACCAGTGATTTGGTCGCGGGGCAGGGAGACGGGGAGCTGTTTTTT. Protein sequence: CATSDLVAGQGDGELFF.

V and J are TRBV5-4 and TRBJ2-3; 7 bases fit TRBD2. Germline CDR1 and CDR2: SGHNT and YYREEE (reference sequence). J was trimmed by 4 bases and V by 4 bases; bases with no gene match: 3. The CDR3 has 13 amino acids. CDR3 DNA sequence: TGTGCCAGCAGCAGGGGACTACCAGATACGCAGTATTTT. Residues: CASSRGLPDTQYF.

This clone appeared once. This chain uses TRBV4-1 with TRBJ1-1; D is perhaps TRBD1 (6 bases). Per the germline V gene, CDR1 is MGHRA and CDR2 is YSYEKL. The V end was cut by 3 bases, the J end by 6 bases, with 14 bases between. The CDR3 covers 14 residues. The CDR3 sequence is CASSHFAGVPEAFF. The CDR3 DNA reads TGCGCCAGCAGCCACTTCGCAGGGGTTCCTGAAGCTTTCTTT.

The V and J genes are TRBV7-6 and TRBJ2-7; weak D call: TRBD1 (6 bases). V shed 4 bases and J shed 1 base, with 17 bases lying between them. Germline CDR1 reads SGHVS; CDR2 reads FNYEAQ. The CDR3 has 16 residues. CDR3 sequence: CASSSTPQGQSYEQYF. DNA of the CDR3: TGTGCCAGCAGCTCAACCCCCCAAGGACAGTCCTACGAGCAGTACTTC. Supplemented by reference TRBV7-6 and TRBJ2-7, the full variable domain reads GAGVSQSPRYKVTKRGQDVALRCDPISGHVSLYWYRQALGQGPEFLTYFNYEAQQDKSGLPNDRFSAERPEGSISTLTIQRTEQRDSAMYRCASSSTPQGQSYEQYFGPGTRLTVT.

J is TRBJ2-5 and V is TRBV15, with 10 bases identical to TRBD2. The germline V gene has CDR1 LNHNV and CDR2 YYDKDF (reference sequence). The CDR3 totals 19 residues. With V trimmed by 0 bases and J by 5 bases, 15 bases remained unmatched. The CDR3 region is CATSRDRGATSGEYETQYF. CDR3 coding DNA: TGTGCCACCAGCAGAGATCGGGGGGCAACTAGCGGGGAATACGAGACCCAGTACTTC. The full variable domain, rest sourced from reference TRBV15 and TRBJ2-5, is DAMVIQNPRYQVTQFGKPVTLSCSQTLNHNVMYWYQQKSSQAPKLLFHYYDKDFNNEADTPDNFQSRRPNTSFCFLDIRSPGLGDTAMYLCATSRDRGATSGEYETQYFGPGTRLLVL.

The chain has TRBV20-1 and TRBJ2-5; possible D gene TRBD2, 5 bases. The CDR3 consists of 11 residues. Germline values: CDR1 DFQATT, CDR2 SNEGSKA (reference sequence). CDR3 in DNA: TGCAGCCCGAGGGTGCGGGAGACCCAGTACTTC. This translates into CSPRVRETQYF.

The CDR3 DNA reads TGTGCCAGCAGCTTGGGAGGGGCTAGCGCTCACCAAGAGACCCAGTACTTC. Protein product: CASSLGGASAHQETQYF. This chain links TRBV5-4 with TRBJ2-5; possible D gene TRBD2, 6 bases. The CDR3 extends over 17 amino acids. Trimming stripped 0 bases from V and 0 bases from J, with 15 bases between. Germline CDR1 SGHNT, CDR2 YYREEE (reference sequence).

The chain has TRBV2 and TRBJ1-2, with D unclear. With 4 bases removed from V and 5 bases from J, the gap between germline ends came to 17 bases. CDR3 length: 15 amino acids. From germline, CDR1 is SNHLY and CDR2 FYNNEI. The CDR3 loop reads CASSVQRAGRYGYTF. CDR3 DNA: TGTGCCAGCAGTGTCCAGAGGGCGGGAAGGTATGGCTACACCTTC.

This sequence joins TRBV7-9 and TRBJ1-2, with 7 bases aligning to TRBD1. Per germline, CDR1 SEHNR and CDR2 FQNEAQ (reference sequence). The CDR3 sequence is 13 residues long. V shed 3 bases, J shed 6 bases, and the junction held 4 bases outside the gene matches. CDR3 in DNA: TGTGCCAGCAGCTTTATGACAGGGAATGGCTACACCTTC. Translation gives CASSFMTGNGYTF.

V and J are TRBV5-1 and TRBJ2-7; TRBD1 matches 8 bases. This CDR3 region has 15 residues. CDR1 SGHRS and CDR2 YFSETQ come from the germline V gene. V lost 4 bases to trimming and J lost 4 bases; unmatched junction nucleotides: 10. Written as DNA, the CDR3 is TGCGCCAGCAGCGCAACGACAGGGGTAATGTACGAGCAGTACTTC. It codes for CASSATTGVMYEQYF.

The chain recombines TRBV6-5 with TRBJ2-7; 8 nucleotides match TRBD2. Looked up from germline, CDR1 is MNHEY and CDR2 is SVGAGI. The CDR3 is made up of 15 amino acids. Losses at the gene ends were 8 bases for V and 0 bases for J; bases not matched to a gene: 9. In DNA, the CDR3 is TGTGCCAGCGCCCGGGGGGGGAAAAGCTCCTACGAGCAGTACTTC. Amino acid sequence: CASARGGKSSYEQYF.

The rearrangement links TRBV7-9 to TRBJ1-3; D is ambiguous. From germline, CDR1 is SEHNR and CDR2 FQNEAQ (reference sequence). Trimming shortened V by 1 base and J by 0 bases, and 10 bases separated the two germline ends. CDR3 length: 16 residues. CDR3 nucleotide sequence: TGTGCCAGCAGCTTAGGGGCTCCGCTCTCTGGAAACACCATATATTTT. It codes for CASSLGAPLSGNTIYF. The complete variable domain, with remaining parts taken from reference TRBV7-9 and TRBJ1-3, reads DTGVSQNPRHKITKRGQNVTFRCDPISEHNRLYWYRQTLGQGPEFLTYFQNEAQLEKSRLLSDRFSAERPKGSFSTLEIQRTEQGDSAMYLCASSLGAPLSGNTIYFGEGSWLTVV.

V is TRBV5-1 and J is TRBJ2-2; the match to TRBD1 covers 8 bases. Germline V CDR1 and CDR2: SGHRS, YFSETQ. The CDR3 totals 15 residues. V trimming: 2 bases; J trimming: 6 bases; junction bases outside the gene matches: 6. As DNA, the CDR3 is TGCGCCAGCAGCTTCACAGGGGGAGATTCCGGGGAGCTGTTTTTT. The encoded protein is CASSFTGGDSGELFF.

This rearrangement joins TRBV2 to TRBJ2-2; 10 nucleotides align to TRBD1. From germline, CDR1 is SNHLY and CDR2 FYNNEI. The J segment lost 7 bases and the V segment lost 4 bases, leaving 3 bases of the junction unmatched. The CDR3 contains 14 residues. This chain's CDR3 is CASSGDRGGGELFF. The CDR3 bases are TGTGCCAGCAGTGGGGACAGGGGCGGCGGGGAGCTGTTTTTT. Full variable domain (missing parts from reference TRBV2 and TRBJ2-2): EPEVTQTPSHQVTQMGQEVILRCVPISNHLYFYWYRQILGQKVEFLVSFYNNEISEKSEIFDDQFSVERPDGSNFTLKIRSTKLEDSAMYFCASSGDRGGGELFFGEGSRLTVL.

The gene calls are TRBV7-9 and TRBJ1-2; a weak D match, TRBD1 (6 bases). The CDR3 loop spans 17 amino acids. Looked up from germline, CDR1 is SEHNR and CDR2 is FQNEAQ (reference sequence). Trimming removed 6 bases from V and 4 bases from J, with 24 bases in between. Here the CDR3 reads CASSPSPTGRGSYGYTF. CDR3 DNA: TGTGCCAGCAGTCCATCACCCACAGGGAGGGGATCCTATGGCTACACCTTC.

This clone has a single count. The chain has TRBV7-6 and TRBJ2-7; maybe TRBD2 (7 bases). The V and J ends lost 1 base and 0 bases respectively, with 16 bases between them. Germline CDR1 is SGHVS and CDR2 is FNYEAQ. The CDR3 contains 17 residues. This chain's CDR3 is CASSLEGGGPSSYEQYF. The CDR3 nucleotides read TGTGCCAGCAGCTTAGAAGGGGGGGGCCCTAGCTCCTACGAGCAGTACTTC.

This sequence joins TRBV6-5 and TRBJ2-7; 10 positions agree with TRBD1. CDR3 size: 15 residues. The V segment lost 6 bases and the J segment 6 bases; nucleotides outside the gene matches: 11. Germline V lookup: CDR1 MNHEY, CDR2 SVGAGI. CDR3 residues: CASRKSGQGSGEQYF. The DNA for the CDR3 is TGTGCCAGCAGAAAGTCGGGACAGGGGAGCGGCGAGCAGTACTTC.

The chain joins TRBV5-4 to TRBJ1-2; D possibly corresponds to TRBD1 (6 bases). Looked up from germline, CDR1 is SGHNT and CDR2 is YYREEE (reference sequence). This CDR3 is 14 amino acids long. V was pared by 1 base and J by 7 bases, with 14 bases between. CDR3: CASSLLGGTIGYTF. CDR3 bases: TGTGCCAGCAGCTTGTTAGGGGGAACGATTGGCTACACCTTC.

The chain carries TRBV5-1 and TRBJ2-1; 7 positions agree with TRBD1. Trimming cost V 5 bases and J 1 base; bases outside gene matches: 9. CDR3 length equals 16 residues. In germline, CDR1 is SGHRS, CDR2 YFSETQ. The chain's CDR3 is CASSKTGDGSYNEQFF. CDR3 coding DNA: TGCGCCAGCAGTAAAACAGGGGACGGGTCCTACAATGAGCAGTTCTTC.

This clone was seen a few times. The chain joins TRBV9 to TRBJ2-7, with 7 bases matching TRBD1. Per the germline V gene, CDR1 is SGDLS and CDR2 is YYNGEE. The J segment lost 7 bases and the V segment lost 3 bases, leaving 10 bases of the junction unmatched. The CDR3 runs 14 residues. The CDR3: CASSAGTARREQYF. The CDR3 nucleotides are TGTGCCAGCAGCGCCGGGACAGCCCGGAGGGAGCAGTACTTC.

J is TRBJ1-6 and V is TRBV20-1, with 8 bases lining up with TRBD1. The CDR3 contains 15 residues. V lost 3 bases and J lost 10; bases outside the gene matches: 11. CDR1 is DFQATT, CDR2 SNEGSKA, per germline (reference sequence). CDR3 sequence reads: CSASPAGGIGSPLHF. The CDR3 region has the DNA TGCAGTGCTAGTCCGGCAGGGGGCATAGGCTCACCCCTCCACTTT.